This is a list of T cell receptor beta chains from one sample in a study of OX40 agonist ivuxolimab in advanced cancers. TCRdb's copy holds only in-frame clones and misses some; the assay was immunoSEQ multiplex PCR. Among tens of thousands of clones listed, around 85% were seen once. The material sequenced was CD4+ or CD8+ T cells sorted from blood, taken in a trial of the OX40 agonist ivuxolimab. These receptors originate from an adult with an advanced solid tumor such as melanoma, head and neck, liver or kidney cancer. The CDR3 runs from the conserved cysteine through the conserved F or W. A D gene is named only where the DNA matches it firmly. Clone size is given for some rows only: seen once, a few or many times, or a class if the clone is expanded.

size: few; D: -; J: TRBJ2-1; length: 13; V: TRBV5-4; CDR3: CASSLIQVNEQFF; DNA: TGTGCCAGCAGCTTGATACAGGTCAATGAGCAGTTCTTC
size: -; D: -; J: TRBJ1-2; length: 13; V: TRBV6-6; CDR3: CASSPTFELGYTF; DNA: TGTGCCAGCAGTCCTACGTTTGAACTTGGCTACACCTTC
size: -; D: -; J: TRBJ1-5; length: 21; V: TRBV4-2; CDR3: CASGRLAEGDGGLFGNQPQHF; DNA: TGTGCCAGCGGCCGCCTAGCTGAGGGGGACGGGGGATTATTCGGCAATCAGCCCCAGCATTTT
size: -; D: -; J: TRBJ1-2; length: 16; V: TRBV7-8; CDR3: CASSLSGRVGNYGYTF; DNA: TGTGCCAGCAGCTTAAGTGGCAGGGTAGGAAACTATGGCTACACCTTC
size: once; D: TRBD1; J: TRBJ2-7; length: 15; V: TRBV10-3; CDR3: CAISGQGQRTYEQYF; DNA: TGTGCCATCAGTGGCCAGGGACAGCGAACCTACGAGCAGTACTTC
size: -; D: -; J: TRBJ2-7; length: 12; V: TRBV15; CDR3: CATSRDIGGHTF; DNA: TGTGCCACCAGCAGAGATATCGGGGGGCACACCTTC
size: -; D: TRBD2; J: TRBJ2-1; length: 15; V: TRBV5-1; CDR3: CASSLLAGTDNEQFF; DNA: TGCGCCAGCAGCTTGCTAGCGGGAACTGACAATGAGCAGTTCTTC
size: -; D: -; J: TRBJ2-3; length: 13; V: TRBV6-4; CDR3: CASSEQGADTQYF; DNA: TGTGCCAGCAGTGAACAGGGAGCAGATACGCAGTATTTT
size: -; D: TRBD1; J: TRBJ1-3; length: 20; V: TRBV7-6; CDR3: CASSPRGNRDRGRSGNTIYF; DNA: TGTGCCAGCAGCCCAAGGGGAAACCGGGACAGGGGCCGCTCTGGAAACACCATATATTTT
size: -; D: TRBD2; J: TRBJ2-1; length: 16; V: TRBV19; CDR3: CASSITAGGSYNEQFF; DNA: TGTGCCAGTAGTATAACGGCGGGGGGGTCCTACAATGAGCAGTTCTTC
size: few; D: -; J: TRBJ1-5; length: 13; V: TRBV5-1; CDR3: CASSYNSNQPQHF; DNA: TGCGCCAGCAGCTACAATAGCAATCAGCCCCAGCATTTT
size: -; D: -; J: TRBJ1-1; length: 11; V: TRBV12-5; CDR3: CACGGDTEAFF; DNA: TGTGCGTGTGGGGGGGACACTGAAGCTTTCTTT
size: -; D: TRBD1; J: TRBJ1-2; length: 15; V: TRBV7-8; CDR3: CASSLGQGRIYGYTF; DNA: TGTGCCAGCAGCCTAGGACAGGGACGGATCTATGGCTACACCTTC
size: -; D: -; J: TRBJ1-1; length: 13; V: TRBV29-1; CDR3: CSVGSPPWTEAFF; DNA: TGCAGCGTTGGGTCCCCCCCGTGGACTGAAGCTTTCTTT
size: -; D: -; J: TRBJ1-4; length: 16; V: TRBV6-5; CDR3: CASSYSGGGTNEKLFF; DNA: TGTGCCAGCAGTTACTCAGGAGGAGGAACTAATGAAAAACTGTTTTTT
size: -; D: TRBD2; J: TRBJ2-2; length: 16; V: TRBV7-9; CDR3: CASSTWEGGSTGELFF; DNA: TGTGCCAGCAGCACCTGGGAGGGCGGGAGCACCGGGGAGCTGTTTTTT
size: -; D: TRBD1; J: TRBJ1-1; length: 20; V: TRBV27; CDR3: CASSLFPTTAGQGKNTEAFF; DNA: TGTGCCAGCAGCCTATTCCCGACCACGGCGGGACAGGGGAAGAACACTGAAGCTTTCTTT
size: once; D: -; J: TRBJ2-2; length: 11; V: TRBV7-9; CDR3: CASSFGGELFF; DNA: TGTGCCAGCAGCTTTGGCGGGGAGCTGTTTTTT
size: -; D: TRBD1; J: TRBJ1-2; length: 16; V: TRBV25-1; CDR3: CASSDTGTGEIYGYTF; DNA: TGTGCCAGCAGTGACACCGGGACAGGGGAGATCTATGGCTACACCTTC
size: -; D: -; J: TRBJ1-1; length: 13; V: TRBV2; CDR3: CASSQEKNTEAFF; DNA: TGTGCCAGCAGTCAAGAAAAGAACACTGAAGCTTTCTTT
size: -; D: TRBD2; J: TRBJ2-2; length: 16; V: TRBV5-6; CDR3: CASSFLSGGNTGELFF; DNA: TGTGCCAGCAGCTTCTTGAGCGGGGGGAACACCGGGGAGCTGTTTTTT
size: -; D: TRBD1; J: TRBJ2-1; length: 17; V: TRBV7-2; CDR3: CASSSGTGGFQLREQFF; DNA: TGTGCCAGCAGTTCCGGGACAGGGGGCTTCCAATTACGGGAGCAGTTCTTC
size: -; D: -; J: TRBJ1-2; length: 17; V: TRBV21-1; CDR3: CASSPAPGTGRNYGYTF; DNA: TGTGCCAGCAGTCCAGCCCCCGGGACAGGGCGTAACTATGGCTACACCTTC
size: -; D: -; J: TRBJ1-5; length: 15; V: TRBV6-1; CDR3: CASSEGGFSTQPQHF; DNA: TGTGCCAGCAGTGAAGGGGGTTTTAGTACTCAGCCCCAGCATTTT
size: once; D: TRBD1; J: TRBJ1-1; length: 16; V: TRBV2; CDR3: CASDLGTVPMNTEAFF; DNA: TGTGCCAGCGACCTGGGGACAGTACCCATGAACACTGAAGCTTTCTTT
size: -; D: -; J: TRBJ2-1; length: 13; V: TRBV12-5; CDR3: CASGSRLGNEQFF; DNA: TGTGCTAGTGGTTCCCGCCTGGGCAATGAGCAGTTCTTC
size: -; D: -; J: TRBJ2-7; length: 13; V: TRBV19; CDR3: CASSPGSKGEQYF; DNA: TGTGCCAGTAGTCCCGGTTCTAAAGGCGAGCAGTACTTC